This T cell receptor beta chain was found in a study of radiotherapy plus CTLA-4 blockade in lung cancer. Study overall: With approximately 30% of patients having disease control, objective responses were seen in about 17%. The study, taken as a whole, reports: The study found tumor-derived TCR clones expanded in blood after radiotherapy plus ipilimumab.

Patients had chemo-refractory metastatic non-small-cell lung cancer and received focal radiation plus CTLA-4 blockade that used ipilimumab. Data came from immunoSEQ multiplex PCR; TCRdb stores just in-frame clones and leaves some out. The data hold some 43,000 clones, with 75% to 90% observed a single time. The J segment lost 7 bases and the V segment lost 4 bases, leaving 11 bases of the junction unmatched. The CDR3 is 16 amino acids. Germline V gene data show CDR1 as SEHNR and CDR2 as FQNEAQ (reference sequence). Details on this clone: Its target is unknown.

The chain carries TRBV7-9 and TRBJ2-1; 9 nucleotides agree with TRBD2. This receptor was identified in a human donor with non-small cell lung cancer who had stable disease on radiotherapy plus ipilimumab. The sample in question was peripheral blood, obtained from a patient treated with radiotherapy plus ipilimumab. The CDR3 spells CASSSTSGPEWNEQFF. The DNA of the CDR3 is TGTGCCAGCAGCTCGACTAGCGGTCCGGAGTGGAATGAGCAGTTCTTC.